Each of the 15 T cell receptor beta chains below was sequenced from the same sample in a study of response to subunit inactivated influenza vaccine. MiXCR, run by TCRdb on the RT-PCR reads, gives a single entry per CDR3 protein. This table has about 480,000 distinct CDR3 sequences, 9.5% to 13% appearing once. The sequencing here drew on PBMCs from blood, taken 40 to 50 days after vaccination. The receptors shown here come from a man between 45 and 60 years old who received an inactivated influenza vaccine.

This clonotype showed up many times. The chain couples TRBV6-5 to TRBJ2-1, with 9 bases that match TRBD1. Germline trimming cut 2 bases from V and 4 bases from J; bases unmatched to any gene: 9. This CDR3 comprises 17 residues. Per the germline V gene, CDR1 is MNHEY and CDR2 is SVGAGI. The CDR3 region has the DNA TGTGCCAGCAGTTACGGGGCATCCGGGACAGGGTACAATGAGCAGTTCTTC. Amino acid sequence: CASSYGASGTGYNEQFF.

In this sample, this clonotype turned up many times. V gene TRBV12-3 or TRBV12-4 combines with J gene TRBJ2-2, with D perhaps assigned TRBD1 or TRBD2 (5 bases each). This CDR3 has 14 residues. Trimming stripped 3 bases from V and 7 bases from J, with 12 bases between. This CDR3 is CASSFSNGGGELFF. CDR3 nucleotide sequence: TGTGCCAGCAGTTTTAGTAATGGGGGCGGGGAGCTGTTTTTT.

This clonotype was seen a single time. The chain uses TRBV25-1 and TRBJ2-7; 7 bases line up with TRBD1. The CDR3 runs to 13 residues. V was clipped by 6 bases and J by 5 bases; unmatched bases: 7. Germline CDR1 reads MGHDK; CDR2 reads SYGVNS. The CDR3 DNA is TGTGCCAGCAGAAGGACAGGAACCGACGAGCAGTACTTC. It codes for CASRRTGTDEQYF.

This clonotype was detected a few times. The J gene is TRBJ1-1, the V gene TRBV29-1, with TRBD1 as a possible D gene (6 bases). V gave up 6 bases and J gave up 0 bases, with 11 bases separating them. The CDR3 loop spans 13 amino acids. CDR1 is SQVTM and CDR2 is ANQGSEA in the germline V gene. This CDR3 reads CSVGQSMNTEAFF. The CDR3 DNA follows: TGCAGCGTAGGACAGAGCATGAACACTGAAGCTTTCTTT.

This clonotype was recorded a few times. The chain recombines TRBV11-2 with TRBJ1-4, with D hard to call. The CDR3 runs to 15 residues. Trimming removed 4 bases from V and 10 bases from J, with 19 bases in between. Germline lookup yields CDR1 SGHAT and CDR2 FQNNGV. CDR3 region: CASSSSGVHLGKLFF. The CDR3 bases are TGTGCCAGCAGCTCTTCCGGGGTACACCTAGGAAAACTGTTTTTT.

Ten or more counts support this clonotype. The rearrangement links TRBV20-1 to TRBJ2-7; D call uncertain. In germline, CDR1 is DFQATT, CDR2 SNEGSKA (reference sequence). The CDR3 is 12 amino acids. The V and J ends lost 4 bases and 2 bases respectively, with 9 bases between them. CDR3: CSATDGPYEQYF. The CDR3 nucleotides read TGCAGTGCTACCGACGGACCCTACGAGCAGTACTTC.

CDR3 amino acids: CASSEQSNTGELFF. The CDR3 DNA reads TGCGCCAGCAGTGAACAGTCGAACACCGGGGAGCTGTTTTTT. The V gene is TRBV5-1, the J gene TRBJ2-2; D unclear. Germline V gene lookup returns CDR1 SGHRS and CDR2 YFSETQ. The CDR3 consists of 14 residues. Trimming pared 5 bases from V and 0 bases from J, leaving 8 bases between. Full variable domain (outside the CDR3, taken from reference TRBV5-1 and TRBJ2-2): KAGVTQTPRYLIKTRGQQVTLSCSPISGHRSVSWYQQTPGQGLQFLFEYFSETQRNKGNFPGRFSGRQFSNSRSEMNVSTLELGDSALYLCASSEQSNTGELFFGEGSRLTVL.

This clonotype occurred a few times. The J gene is TRBJ2-7, the V gene TRBV29-1; the match to TRBD1 covers 10 bases. CDR1 is SQVTM and CDR2 is ANQGSEA in the germline V gene. J gave up 5 bases and V 6 bases, and 1 base lay outside the gene matches. CDR3 length equals 11 residues. The CDR3 region is CSVDRGHEQYF. The CDR3 nucleotides read TGCAGCGTAGACAGGGGGCACGAGCAGTACTTC.

This clonotype was picked up a small number of times. The chain joins TRBV10-3 to TRBJ1-5; 7 bases match TRBD1. CDR1 and CDR2 from the germline V gene are ENHRY and SYGVKD. The CDR3 is 13 residues long. V trimming: 6 bases; J trimming: 9 bases; junction bases outside the gene matches: 8. The chain's CDR3 is CAIRGIQGSPQHF. DNA of the CDR3: TGTGCCATCAGGGGGATACAGGGGTCGCCCCAGCATTTT.

This clonotype was seen many times. The J gene is TRBJ2-3, the V gene TRBV5-1; D remains ambiguous. Trimming cost V 4 bases and J 3 bases, with 9 bases left between them. From germline, CDR1 is SGHRS and CDR2 YFSETQ. This CDR3 region has 13 residues. Here the CDR3 DNA reads TGCGCCAGCAGCCCGTCGCGGACAGATACGCAGTATTTT. As protein: CASSPSRTDTQYF.

This clonotype has more than one count but fewer than ten. This chain joins TRBV16 and TRBJ2-1; 16 bases align to TRBD2. The CDR3 spans 19 residues. Germline V CDR1 and CDR2: KGHSY, FQNENV. Losses at the gene ends were 1 base for V and 10 bases for J; bases not matched to a gene: 13. CDR3: CASSQFGTSGRARFIEQFF. The CDR3 DNA reads TGTGCCAGCAGCCAATTTGGGACTAGCGGGAGGGCCCGGTTTATCGAGCAGTTCTTC.

A few counts support this clonotype. J is TRBJ2-3 and V is TRBV10-2; D uncertain. CDR3 size: 15 residues. Trimming left V 10 bases short and J 0 bases short, with 17 bases between. Per germline, CDR1 WSHSY and CDR2 SAAADI. The CDR3 DNA reads as TGCGCCACCAGAATTGGCGGCCTTAGCACAGATACGCAGTATTTT. It codes for CATRIGGLSTDTQYF.

This sequence joins TRBV20-1 and TRBJ2-2; 8 nucleotides align to TRBD1. The CDR3 contains 14 residues. The trim removed 3 bases at V and 9 bases at J, leaving 9 bases unmatched. Germline V gene data show CDR1 as DFQATT and CDR2 as SNEGSKA (reference sequence). This CDR3 reads CSARGDRGSRELFF. The CDR3 nucleotides read TGCAGTGCTAGGGGAGACAGGGGTAGCCGGGAGCTGTTTTTT.

This clonotype was seen at least ten times. V gene TRBV5-5 combines with J gene TRBJ1-4, with TRBD1 matching 10 bases. Germline values: CDR1 SGHKS, CDR2 YYEKEE (reference sequence). The CDR3 extends over 15 amino acids. J gave up 8 bases and V 4 bases, and 8 bases lay outside the gene matches. CDR3 in DNA: TGTGCCAGCAGCCCTGACAGGGGGCGAGGGGAAAAACTGTTTTTT. The encoded protein is CASSPDRGRGEKLFF. Combining the CDR3 with reference TRBV5-5 and TRBJ1-4 gives the whole variable domain DAGVTQSPTHLIKTRGQQVTLRCSPISGHKSVSWYQQVLGQGPQFIFQYYEKEERGRGNFPDRFSARQFPNYSSELNVNALLLGDSALYLCASSPDRGRGEKLFFGSGTQLSVL.

As regards this clonotype: Mismatch with germline at one junction end may stem from a read error. The V gene is TRBV20-1, the J gene TRBJ2-1, with 10 bases that match TRBD2. Germline CDR1 reads DFQATT; CDR2 reads SNEGSKA (reference sequence). CDR3 length: 14 amino acids. The CDR3 is CSARGASGSNEQFF. CDR3 nucleotide sequence: TGCAGTGCAAGAGGGGCTAGCGGGAGCAATGAGCAGTTCTTC.